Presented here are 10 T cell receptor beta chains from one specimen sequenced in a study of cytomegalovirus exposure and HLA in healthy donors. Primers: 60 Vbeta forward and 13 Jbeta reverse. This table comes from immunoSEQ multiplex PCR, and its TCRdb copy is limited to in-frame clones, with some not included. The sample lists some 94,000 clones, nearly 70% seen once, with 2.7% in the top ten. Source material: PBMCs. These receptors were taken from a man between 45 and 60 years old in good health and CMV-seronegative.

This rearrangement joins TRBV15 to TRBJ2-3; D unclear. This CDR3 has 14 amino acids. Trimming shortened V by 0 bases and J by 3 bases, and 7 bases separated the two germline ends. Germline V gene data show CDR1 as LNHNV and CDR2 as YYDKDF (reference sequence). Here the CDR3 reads CATSRDWATDTQYF. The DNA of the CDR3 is TGTGCCACCAGCAGAGATTGGGCAACAGATACGCAGTATTTT.

CDR3: CASSLAHGTAHTF. CDR3 DNA: TGTGCCAGCAGCCTGGCTCACGGGACAGCGCACACCTTC. V gene TRBV5-8 combines with J gene TRBJ1-2; 7 nucleotides line up with TRBD1. Germline loops: CDR1 SGHTS, CDR2 YDEGEE. There are 13 residues in the CDR3. After removal of 4 bases from V and 12 bases from J, the junction contained 12 bases not matched to a gene.

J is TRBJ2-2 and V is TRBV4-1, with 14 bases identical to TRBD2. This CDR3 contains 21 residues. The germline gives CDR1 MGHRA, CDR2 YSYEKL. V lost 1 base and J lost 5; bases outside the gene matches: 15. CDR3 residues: CASSQAPRGLAGGTRTGELFF. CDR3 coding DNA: TGCGCCAGCAGCCAAGCCCCCCGTGGACTAGCGGGAGGAACAAGAACCGGGGAGCTGTTTTTT.

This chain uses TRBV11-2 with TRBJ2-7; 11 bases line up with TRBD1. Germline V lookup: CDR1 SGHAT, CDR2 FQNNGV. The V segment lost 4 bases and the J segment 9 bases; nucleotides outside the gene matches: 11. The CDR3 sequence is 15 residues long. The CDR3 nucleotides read TGTGCCAGCAGCTCGATCGGACAGGGGGCTCCGGTGCAGTACTTC. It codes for CASSSIGQGAPVQYF. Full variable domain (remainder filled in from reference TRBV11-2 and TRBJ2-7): EAGVAQSPRYKIIEKRQSVAFWCNPISGHATLYWYQQILGQGPKLLIQFQNNGVVDDSQLPKDRFSAERLKGVDSTLKIQPAKLEDSAVYLCASSSIGQGAPVQYFGPGTRLTVT.

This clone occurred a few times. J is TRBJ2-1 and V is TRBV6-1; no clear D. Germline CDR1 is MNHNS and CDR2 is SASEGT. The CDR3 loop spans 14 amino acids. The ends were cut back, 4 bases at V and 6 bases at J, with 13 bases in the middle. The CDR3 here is CASSGQNPLNEQFF. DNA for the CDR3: TGTGCCAGCAGTGGGCAGAACCCTCTCAATGAGCAGTTCTTC.

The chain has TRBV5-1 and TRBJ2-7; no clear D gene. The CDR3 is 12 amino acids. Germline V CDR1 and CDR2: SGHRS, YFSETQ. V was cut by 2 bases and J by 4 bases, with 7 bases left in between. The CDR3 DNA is TGCGCCAGCAGCTTCGACGGGTACGAGCAGTACTTC. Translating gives CASSFDGYEQYF.

CDR3 loop: CASSEMGTGTPPDQPQHF. For the CDR3, the DNA is TGTGCCAGCAGTGAAATGGGGACAGGGACCCCTCCGGATCAGCCCCAGCATTTT. This chain links TRBV6-4 with TRBJ1-5, with 9 positions matching TRBD1. V shed 3 bases and J 5 bases; nucleotides not matched to a gene: 14. The length of the CDR3 is 18 residues. From germline, CDR1 is MRHNA and CDR2 SNTAGT.

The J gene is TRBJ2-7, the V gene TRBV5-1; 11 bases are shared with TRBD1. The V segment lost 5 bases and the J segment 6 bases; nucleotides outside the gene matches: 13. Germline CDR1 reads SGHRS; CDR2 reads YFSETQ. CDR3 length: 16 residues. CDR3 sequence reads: CASSPNHLGTGGEQYV. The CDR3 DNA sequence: TGCGCCAGCAGTCCCAACCATCTCGGGACAGGGGGCGAGCAGTACGTC.

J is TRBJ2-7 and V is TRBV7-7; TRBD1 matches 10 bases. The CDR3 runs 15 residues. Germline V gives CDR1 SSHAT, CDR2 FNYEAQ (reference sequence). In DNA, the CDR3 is TGTGCTAGCCATCCCGGGACAGGGGTACCCTACGAGCAGTACGTC. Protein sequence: CASHPGTGVPYEQYV.

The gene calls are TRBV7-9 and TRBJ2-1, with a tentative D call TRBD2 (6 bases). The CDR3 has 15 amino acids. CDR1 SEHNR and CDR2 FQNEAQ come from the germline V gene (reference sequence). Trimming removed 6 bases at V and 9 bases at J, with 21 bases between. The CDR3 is CASRQGLTLWGEQFF. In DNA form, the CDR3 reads TGTGCCAGCAGACAAGGACTAACCCTCTGGGGTGAGCAGTTCTTC.